Following are 16 T cell receptor beta chains from one sample sequenced in a study of radiotherapy plus CTLA-4 blockade in lung cancer. Measured with immunoSEQ multiplex PCR; TCRdb has only the in-frame clones, and not every one. The sample records 13,000 to 15,000 clones, 70% to 85% being singletons. The sequences come from peripheral blood, collected from a patient treated with radiotherapy plus ipilimumab. The origin of the receptors is a human donor with non-small cell lung cancer whose response to radiotherapy plus ipilimumab could not be evaluated.

This sequence joins TRBV5-6 and TRBJ2-3; TRBD2 aligns across 7 bases. Trimming cost V 4 bases and J 2 bases; bases outside gene matches: 4. Germline V gene lookup returns CDR1 SGHDT and CDR2 YYEEEE. The CDR3 runs 14 residues. CDR3 region: CASSRLAFTDTQYF. CDR3 nucleotides: TGTGCCAGCAGCCGACTAGCCTTCACAGATACGCAGTATTTT. Drawing the rest from reference TRBV5-6 and TRBJ2-3, the complete variable domain is DAGVTQSPTHLIKTRGQQVTLRCSPKSGHDTVSWYQQALGQGPQFIFQYYEEEERQRGNFPDRFSGHQFPNYSSELNVNALLLGDSALYLCASSRLAFTDTQYFGPGTRLTVL.

V usage is TRBV15 and J usage is TRBJ1-1; D unclear. V lost 0 bases, J lost 12 bases, and 20 bases lay in between. The CDR3 has 15 residues. Germline CDR1 and CDR2: LNHNV and YYDKDF (reference sequence). CDR3 protein: CATSRDYEGGGVPFF. The CDR3 bases are TGTGCCACCAGCAGAGATTATGAGGGCGGTGGGGTCCCTTTCTTT. Using reference TRBV15 and TRBJ1-1 for the parts outside the CDR3, the full variable domain is DAMVIQNPRYQVTQFGKPVTLSCSQTLNHNVMYWYQQKSSQAPKLLFHYYDKDFNNEADTPDNFQSRRPNTSFCFLDIRSPGLGDTAMYLCATSRDYEGGGVPFFGQGTRLTVV.

This clone was seen more than once but under ten times. The chain employs TRBV5-8 and TRBJ2-1; TRBD1 might be the D (6 bases). Germline values: CDR1 SGHTS, CDR2 YDEGEE. The germline V and J ends were trimmed by 4 bases and 7 bases, with 21 bases remaining between them. CDR3 length equals 16 residues. CDR3 coding DNA: TGTGCCAGCAGCGTAGGACAGCTCAACTTTCGGAATGAGCAGTTCTTC. Translation gives CASSVGQLNFRNEQFF.

The chain employs TRBV5-4 and TRBJ2-3; 11 nucleotides agree with TRBD2. With 6 bases clipped from V and 2 bases from J, the junction kept 8 bases outside the gene matches. CDR3 length: 16 residues. Germline V lookup: CDR1 SGHNT, CDR2 YYREEE (reference sequence). The CDR3 is CASTQRLAGPTDTQYF. Here the CDR3 DNA reads TGTGCCAGCACTCAGCGACTAGCGGGACCCACAGATACGCAGTATTTT.

J is TRBJ1-5 and V is TRBV6-1; possibly TRBD1 for D (5 bases). Germline CDR1 reads MNHNS; CDR2 reads SASEGT. V lost 6 bases to trimming and J lost 1 base, with 10 bases between them. This CDR3 has 14 residues. The DNA for the CDR3 is TGTGCCAGCAGCCTAGGGGCGAGCAATCAGCCCCAGCATTTT. Translating it yields CASSLGASNQPQHF.

Of note for this clone: Sequence at one end of the junction differs from germline and may be a read error. CDR3 in amino acids: CASSPITRDRIF. DNA for the CDR3: TGTGCCAGCAGCCCCATCACCCGGGACAGAATCTTC. The J gene is TRBJ1-2, the V gene TRBV7-2; 7 bases map to TRBD1. The CDR3 spans 12 residues. In germline, CDR1 is SGHTA, CDR2 FQGNSA.

This chain links TRBV20-1 with TRBJ1-2; 8 bases map to TRBD1. The V gene end was trimmed by 6 bases and the J gene end by 6 bases; junction bases not matched to a gene: 3. CDR3 length equals 11 residues. Germline V lookup: CDR1 DFQATT, CDR2 SNEGSKA (reference sequence). In DNA, the CDR3 is TGCAGTGCGCCGACAGGGGATGGCTACACCTTC. Its protein product is CSAPTGDGYTF.

The rearrangement links TRBV28 to TRBJ1-2; 11 bases map to TRBD1. CDR1 and CDR2 (germline): MDHEN, SYDVKM. The V gene end was trimmed by 4 bases and the J gene end by 4 bases; junction bases not matched to a gene: 8. CDR3 size: 16 residues. CDR3 amino acids: CASSYIRTGGGYGYTF. Written as DNA, the CDR3 is TGTGCCAGCAGTTATATTCGGACAGGGGGCGGCTATGGCTACACCTTC.

The J gene is TRBJ2-3, the V gene TRBV2; weak D call: TRBD1 (6 bases). Per the germline V gene, CDR1 is SNHLY and CDR2 is FYNNEI. The CDR3 runs to 15 residues. Trimming pared 6 bases from V and 2 bases from J, leaving 15 bases between. Here the CDR3 DNA reads TGTGCCAGCAGACCGACCGGGACAATCACAGATACGCAGTATTTT. This codes for CASRPTGTITDTQYF.

The rearrangement uses TRBV6-1 and TRBJ1-5, with a tentative D call TRBD1 (5 bases). V lost 4 bases, J lost 4 bases, and 20 bases lay in between. CDR1 and CDR2 from the germline V gene are MNHNS and SASEGT. CDR3 length: 17 residues. The CDR3 here is CASSGPGFGSGNQPQHF. The CDR3 DNA reads TGTGCCAGCAGTGGGCCAGGGTTCGGGAGTGGGAATCAGCCCCAGCATTTT.

The CDR3 nucleotides read TGTGCCTGGAGTAGGCGGAATCAGCCCCAGCATTTT. It codes for CAWSRRNQPQHF. The chain recombines TRBV30 with TRBJ1-5; D unclear. Germline CDR1 is GTSNPN and CDR2 is SVGIG (reference sequence). CDR3 length equals 12 residues. V was trimmed by 2 bases and J by 4 bases, leaving 6 bases between them.

The chain uses TRBV7-8 and TRBJ2-3; 7 bases match TRBD1. With 3 bases clipped from V and 3 bases from J, the junction kept 3 bases outside the gene matches. The CDR3 runs to 14 residues. Germline CDR1 and CDR2: SGHVS and FQNEAQ. CDR3 sequence: CASSFDRATDTQYF. As DNA, the CDR3 is TGTGCCAGCAGCTTCGACAGGGCTACAGATACGCAGTATTTT.

This chain uses TRBV5-1 with TRBJ2-3; TRBD2 matches 8 bases. CDR1 is SGHRS and CDR2 is YFSETQ in the germline V gene. The CDR3 is made up of 15 amino acids. J lost 1 base, V lost 2 bases, and 3 bases had no gene match. This CDR3 reads CASSLGSGGTDTQYF. As DNA, the CDR3 is TGCGCCAGCAGCTTAGGTAGCGGGGGCACAGATACGCAGTATTTT.

V is TRBV5-1 and J is TRBJ1-2; D might be TRBD1 (6 bases). Trimming took 5 bases from V and 2 from J, leaving 10 bases between them. The CDR3 contains 13 residues. Germline V gene sequence: CDR1 SGHRS, CDR2 YFSETQ. The CDR3 region has the DNA TGCGCCAGCAGAACGGACAGCAACTATGGCTACACCTTC. It yields the protein CASRTDSNYGYTF.

The sample holds a few counts of this clone. The chain couples TRBV10-3 to TRBJ1-1, with 9 bases identical to TRBD1. Germline V CDR1 and CDR2: ENHRY, SYGVKD. This CDR3 is built from 15 residues. Germline trimming cut 3 bases from V and 1 base from J; bases unmatched to any gene: 3. The CDR3 region has the DNA TGTGCCATCAGTGAACAGGGGGCTCGGAACACTGAAGCTTTCTTT. The encoded protein is CAISEQGARNTEAFF.

The V and J genes are TRBV19 and TRBJ2-3; 9 positions match TRBD1. The CDR3 has 14 amino acids. With V trimmed by 5 bases and J by 5 bases, 5 bases remained unmatched. From germline, CDR1 is LNHDA and CDR2 SQIVND (reference sequence). CDR3 sequence: CASSPGQGRDTQYF. DNA for the CDR3: TGTGCCAGTAGTCCGGGACAGGGTAGAGATACGCAGTATTTT.